This entry lists 7 T cell receptor beta chains sequenced from one sample in a study of beta chain features in type 1 diabetes. Study findings and constraints: The study found moderately but significantly shorter TCRB CDR3s in all four CD4+ subsets of Type 1 diabetes patients.

These receptors lack a known antigen. Expressed TCRB transcripts were sequenced because the entire RNA isolate underwent reverse transcription. Repertoires were generated with immunoSEQ multiplex PCR, while TCRdb's copy carries only in-frame clones and drops some. The sample carries more than 95,000 clones, approximately 15% recorded once. The sequenced material came from central memory CD4+ T cells from blood. Receptors originate from a man younger than 35 with type 1 diabetes.

This clone has more than one count but fewer than ten. The chain carries TRBV6-5 and TRBJ1-3, with 7 bases matching TRBD1. Germline values: CDR1 MNHEY, CDR2 SVGAGI. CDR3 length: 16 residues. The trim removed 2 bases at V and 2 bases at J, leaving 6 bases unmatched. The CDR3 here is CASSYKPTGTGNTIYF. CDR3 nucleotide sequence: TGTGCCAGCAGTTACAAGCCGACAGGGACTGGAAACACCATATATTTT.

This clone was picked up a small number of times. The CDR3 is CASSPTGQGIYEQYF. The CDR3 DNA follows: TGCGCCAGCAGCCCGACGGGACAGGGGATCTACGAGCAGTACTTC. The rearrangement uses TRBV4-1 and TRBJ2-7; 10 bases fit TRBD1. Germline assignment: CDR1 MGHRA and CDR2 YSYEKL. The V and J ends lost 4 bases and 3 bases, in that order; junction bases with no gene match: 6. The CDR3 is 15 residues long.

This rearrangement joins TRBV14 to TRBJ2-1; 11 bases map to TRBD2. CDR1 and CDR2 from the germline V gene are SGHDN and FVKESK. Losses at the gene ends were 3 bases for V and 9 bases for J; bases not matched to a gene: 10. The CDR3 is 16 amino acids. CDR3 loop: CASSHRTLAGGREQFF. The CDR3 region has the DNA TGTGCCAGCAGCCACCGCACCCTAGCGGGGGGCCGTGAGCAGTTCTTC.

The gene calls are TRBV5-1 and TRBJ1-2; 7 nucleotides align to TRBD1. This CDR3 is built from 15 residues. V lost 0 bases, J lost 7 bases, and 9 bases stayed unmatched. Germline CDR1 SGHRS, CDR2 YFSETQ. DNA of the CDR3: TGCGCCAGCAGCTTGGGACAGGGAGACATTCGTGGCTACACCTTC. The encoded protein is CASSLGQGDIRGYTF.

The chain carries TRBV30 and TRBJ2-1, with TRBD2 matching over 8 bases. The ends lost 5 bases at V and 3 bases at J; junction bases unmatched: 9. Germline CDR1 GTSNPN, CDR2 SVGIG (reference sequence). The CDR3 runs 15 residues. The CDR3: CAWARSGSLYNEQFF. The CDR3 DNA is TGTGCCTGGGCGAGAAGCGGGAGTCTCTACAATGAGCAGTTCTTC.

The chain combines TRBV28 with TRBJ1-1; D gene ambiguous. The CDR3 extends over 13 amino acids. Germline V CDR1 and CDR2: MDHEN, SYDVKM. Trimming left V 5 bases short and J 0 bases short, with 7 bases between. CDR3 protein: CASSHSLNTEAFF. CDR3 nucleotides: TGTGCCAGCAGTCACAGTCTGAACACTGAAGCTTTCTTT. The full variable domain, in which reference TRBV28 and TRBJ1-1 provide the parts outside the CDR3, is DVKVTQSSRYLVKRTGEKVFLECVQDMDHENMFWYRQDPGLGLRLIYFSYDVKMKEKGDIPEGYSVSREKKERFSLILESASTNQTSMYLCASSHSLNTEAFFGQGTRLTVV.

This sequence joins TRBV4-1 and TRBJ2-7; TRBD2 is a possible D gene (5 bases). The V and J ends lost 1 base and 6 bases respectively, with 16 bases between them. Germline lookup yields CDR1 MGHRA and CDR2 YSYEKL. The CDR3 sequence is 15 residues long. The CDR3 loop reads CASSQGSRGFVEQYF. For the CDR3, the DNA is TGCGCCAGCAGCCAAGGGTCGAGAGGGTTTGTCGAGCAGTACTTC.